A single count supports the clone carrying this TCR beta chain. The sample originates from a study of blood T cell repertoires in COVID-19. Looking at the study overall: Acute and convalescent COVID-19 specimens originated in the United States, Italy and Spain.

J was trimmed by 1 base and V by 9 bases; bases with no gene match: 9. This CDR3 region has 18 residues. Germline V gene lookup returns CDR1 SNHLY and CDR2 FYNNEI. Clones were read by immunoSEQ multiplex PCR, and TCRdb kept only the in-frame ones, dropping some. The repertoire consists of about 210,000 clones, with around nine tenths occurring once and the leading ten covering 4% to 6%. V gene TRBV2 combines with J gene TRBJ2-1; TRBD2 matches 16 bases. The TCR sequence derives from a woman aged 40 to 49 with acute or convalescent COVID-19. The source material was peripheral blood. CDR3 loop: CARRPGLAGGKSYNEQFF. The CDR3 DNA reads TGTGCCAGACGCCCGGGACTAGCGGGGGGGAAGTCCTACAATGAGCAGTTCTTC.